These 32 T cell receptor beta chains originate from one sample sequenced in a study of neurological immune-mediated disorders. TCRdb independently ran MiXCR on the 5' RACE reads; one entry per CDR3 protein. The sample has 18,000 or so distinct CDR3 sequences; approximately 11% are singletons. Material for sequencing was CD8+ T cells from blood. These receptors were taken from a woman between 45 and 65 years old in good health.

This clonotype was seen ten or more times. CDR3 protein: CSARDDWGRDGYTF. Here the CDR3 DNA reads TGCAGTGCTAGAGATGATTGGGGAAGGGACGGCTACACCTTC. This sequence joins TRBV20-1 and TRBJ1-2; TRBD1 might be the D (5 bases). Germline values: CDR1 DFQATT, CDR2 SNEGSKA (reference sequence). V lost 0 bases and J 8 bases, leaving 16 bases between the germline ends. The CDR3 is 14 amino acids.

In this sample, this clonotype turned up many times. The chain uses TRBV6-6 and TRBJ2-1, with 13 bases identical to TRBD2. The CDR3 length is 15 residues. The V gene's germline CDR1 is MNHNY and CDR2 SVGAGI (reference sequence). The J segment lost 1 base and the V segment lost 10 bases, leaving 4 bases of the junction unmatched. The CDR3 loop is CATRTSGSSYNEQFF. For the CDR3, the DNA is TGTGCCACCCGGACTAGCGGGAGTTCCTACAATGAGCAGTTCTTC.

This clonotype was recorded at least ten times. The rearrangement joins TRBV28 to TRBJ1-1; D gene ambiguous. The CDR3 runs to 14 residues. The germline CDR1 and CDR2 sequences are MDHEN and SYDVKM. V was trimmed by 6 bases and J by 1 base, leaving 12 bases between them. The CDR3 is CASSLTAGNTEAFF. The DNA for the CDR3 is TGTGCCAGCAGCCTAACAGCGGGGAACACTGAAGCTTTCTTT.

V and J are TRBV2 and TRBJ2-2; D is uncertain. Trimming took off 7 bases at V and 6 bases at J, with 12 bases between the two ends. Germline lookup yields CDR1 SNHLY and CDR2 FYNNEI. The CDR3 loop spans 13 amino acids. The CDR3 sequence: CASTGRSPGELFF. The DNA of the CDR3 is TGTGCCAGCACGGGCAGATCCCCCGGGGAGCTGTTTTTT. The full variable domain, rest sourced from reference TRBV2 and TRBJ2-2, is EPEVTQTPSHQVTQMGQEVILRCVPISNHLYFYWYRQILGQKVEFLVSFYNNEISEKSEIFDDQFSVERPDGSNFTLKIRSTKLEDSAMYFCASTGRSPGELFFGEGSRLTVL.

The chain combines TRBV20-1 with TRBJ2-4, with D perhaps given as TRBD1 or TRBD2 (6 bases each). Germline CDR1 is DFQATT and CDR2 is SNEGSKA (reference sequence). CDR3 length equals 14 residues. Trimming stripped 6 bases from V and 9 bases from J, with 21 bases between. The DNA of the CDR3 is TGCAGTGCCATTGACAGGCCCTCGCGGGGCATTCAGTACTTC. This translates into CSAIDRPSRGIQYF.

This clonotype was observed at least ten times. This chain joins TRBV20-1 and TRBJ2-1; 12 bases line up with TRBD2. Germline CDR1 DFQATT, CDR2 SNEGSKA (reference sequence). The J segment lost 4 bases and the V segment lost 1 base, leaving 2 bases of the junction unmatched. This CDR3 comprises 15 residues. CDR3 sequence reads: CSARGLAGAYNEQFF. CDR3 bases: TGCAGTGCTAGAGGACTAGCGGGGGCTTACAATGAGCAGTTCTTC.

This clonotype has a count of ten or more. The rearrangement links TRBV7-3 to TRBJ2-7; 11 positions match TRBD1. J gave up 6 bases and V 5 bases, and 3 bases lay outside the gene matches. The CDR3 runs to 13 residues. CDR1 and CDR2 from the germline V gene are SGHTA and FQGTGA. CDR3 sequence reads: CASSRTGGGEQYF. In nucleotides, the CDR3 is TGTGCCAGCAGCCGGACAGGGGGCGGCGAGCAGTACTTC.

This clonotype was observed at least ten times. The rearrangement uses TRBV6-6 and TRBJ2-1, with 7 bases aligning to TRBD1. Germline V gene sequence: CDR1 MNHNY, CDR2 SVGAGI (reference sequence). The length of the CDR3 is 16 residues. The trim removed 2 bases at V and 0 bases at J, leaving 4 bases unmatched. The CDR3 sequence: CASSYHRGSSYNEQFF. As DNA, the CDR3 is TGTGCCAGCAGTTACCACAGGGGTAGCTCCTACAATGAGCAGTTCTTC.

This clonotype was observed at least ten times. The genes are TRBV13 and TRBJ2-5, with 11 bases fitting TRBD1. V was pared by 0 bases and J by 4 bases, with 4 bases of the junction left unmatched. The CDR3 spans 16 residues. Germline lookup yields CDR1 PRHDT and CDR2 FYEKMQ (reference sequence). The CDR3 loop is CASSLGRTGGGETQYF. As DNA, the CDR3 is TGTGCCAGCAGCTTAGGCCGGACAGGGGGCGGAGAGACCCAGTACTTC.

This clonotype came up many times. The V and J genes are TRBV28 and TRBJ1-5; D is uncertain. CDR3 length: 15 residues. V shed 5 bases and J shed 0 bases, with 11 bases lying between them. Germline CDR1 reads MDHEN; CDR2 reads SYDVKM. For the CDR3, the DNA is TGTGCCAGCAGTGGATTCCATTATAGCAATCAGCCCCAGCATTTT. It specifies CASSGFHYSNQPQHF.

By sample fraction, this clonotype is medium-sized. The chain couples TRBV7-2 to TRBJ1-1; D might be TRBD1 (5 bases). The CDR3 is made up of 14 amino acids. The germline V gene has CDR1 SGHTA and CDR2 FQGNSA. The V and J ends lost 8 bases and 5 bases respectively, with 18 bases between them. The CDR3 DNA reads TGTGCCAGCGGAACCGGGACGTTGGATACTGAAGCTTTCTTT. Translating it yields CASGTGTLDTEAFF.

This clonotype was observed at least ten times. V and J are TRBV28 and TRBJ2-2; TRBD1 or TRBD2 may be the D gene (5 bases each). The V gene's germline CDR1 is MDHEN and CDR2 SYDVKM. V shed 3 bases and J shed 7 bases, with 12 bases lying between them. The CDR3 has 14 residues. CDR3 sequence (DNA): TGTGCCAGCAGTTTTGTAGGGACGGACGGGGAGCTGTTTTTT. Translation: CASSFVGTDGELFF.

This clonotype was recorded many times. As DNA, the CDR3 is TGTGCCAGCTCCTCGGCCAGGAATGAGCAGTTCTTC. It yields the protein CASSSARNEQFF. This sequence joins TRBV27 and TRBJ2-1, with no clear D. Between the trimmed V and J ends, which lost 8 bases and 7 bases, there was a span of 12 bases. CDR1 and CDR2 from the germline V gene are MNHEY and SMNVEV (reference sequence). The CDR3 totals 12 residues.

This clonotype was picked up many times. The rearrangement joins TRBV11-3 to TRBJ2-1; TRBD2 aligns across 9 bases. The germline V gene encodes CDR1 SGHNT and CDR2 YENEEA. V gave up 5 bases and J gave up 0 bases; unmatched junction bases: 5. CDR3 size: 16 residues. Here the CDR3 reads CASSLAGPSSYNEQFF. In DNA form, the CDR3 reads TGTGCCAGCAGCCTAGCGGGACCAAGCTCCTACAATGAGCAGTTCTTC.

This clonotype was recorded many times. V gene TRBV9 combines with J gene TRBJ2-1, with D uncertain. V was cut by 5 bases and J by 9 bases, with 9 bases left in between. The V gene's germline CDR1 is SGDLS and CDR2 YYNGEE. This CDR3 has 11 residues. As DNA, the CDR3 is TGTGCCAGCAGGAGGTCGGGTGAGCAGTTCTTC. The encoded protein is CASRRSGEQFF. The full variable domain, in which reference TRBV9 and TRBJ2-1 provide the parts outside the CDR3, is DSGVTQTPKHLITATGQRVTLRCSPRSGDLSVYWYQQSLDQGLQFLIQYYNGEERAKGNILERFSAQQFPDLHSELNLSSLELGDSALYFCASRRSGEQFFGPGTRLTVL.

V gene TRBV20-1 combines with J gene TRBJ1-1; no definite D call. V dropped 8 bases and J dropped 0 bases, with 19 bases sitting between them. CDR1 DFQATT and CDR2 SNEGSKA come from the germline V gene (reference sequence). This CDR3 spans 15 amino acids. The CDR3, as DNA: TGCAGTACCATCGGCCAATTGGTACTGAACACTGAAGCTTTCTTT. Translation gives CSTIGQLVLNTEAFF.

This clonotype came up many times. This chain's CDR3 is CASEPGLAGGPGTDTQYF. Here the CDR3 DNA reads TGCGCCAGTGAACCGGGACTAGCGGGAGGGCCGGGCACAGATACGCAGTATTTT. V and J are TRBV5-1 and TRBJ2-3; 16 nucleotides match TRBD2. CDR3 length: 18 residues. In germline, CDR1 is SGHRS, CDR2 YFSETQ. V lost 8 bases and J lost 1; bases outside the gene matches: 10.

This clonotype has a count of ten or more. The CDR3 region has the DNA TGCAGCGTTGAAGATTCGTTAGCGGGAGTGAACACCGGGGAGCTGTTTTTT. It yields the protein CSVEDSLAGVNTGELFF. V and J are TRBV29-1 and TRBJ2-2; 9 bases are shared with TRBD2. The germline gives CDR1 SQVTM, CDR2 ANQGSEA. CDR3 length equals 17 residues. V shed 0 bases, J shed 1 base, and the junction held 6 bases outside the gene matches.

The table lists this clonotype with many counts. The chain carries TRBV20-1 and TRBJ2-2; weak D call: TRBD2 (6 bases). The ends were cut back, 5 bases at V and 1 base at J, with 8 bases in the middle. The CDR3 covers 13 residues. The V gene's germline CDR1 is DFQATT and CDR2 SNEGSKA (reference sequence). CDR3 loop: CSAGTLNTGELFF. In DNA, the CDR3 is TGCAGTGCTGGGACTTTGAACACCGGGGAGCTGTTTTTT.

This clonotype was detected ten times or more. V and J are TRBV28 and TRBJ2-7, with D perhaps TRBD2 (6 bases). CDR1 MDHEN and CDR2 SYDVKM come from the germline V gene. V lost 3 bases and J 3 bases, leaving 12 bases between the germline ends. The CDR3 sequence is 14 residues long. The chain's CDR3 is CASSFGAEGYEQYF. In DNA form, the CDR3 reads TGTGCCAGCAGTTTCGGGGCGGAGGGCTACGAGCAGTACTTC.

This clonotype showed up many times. For the CDR3, the DNA is TGTGCCAGCAGCACGGCGGGGCGGGGCAATGAGCAGTTCTTC. Its translation is CASSTAGRGNEQFF. The rearrangement links TRBV7-9 to TRBJ2-1; D perhaps matches TRBD2 (6 bases). Germline assignment: CDR1 SEHNR and CDR2 FQNEAQ (reference sequence). The CDR3 sequence is 14 residues long. Trimming took off 5 bases at V and 6 bases at J, with 14 bases between the two ends.

This clonotype was seen at least ten times. The chain is built from TRBV7-3 and TRBJ2-1; D uncertain. Between the trimmed V and J ends, which lost 5 bases and 6 bases, there was a span of 11 bases. The CDR3 spans 13 residues. Germline CDR1 is SGHTA and CDR2 is FQGTGA. The CDR3, as DNA: TGTGCCAGCAGCCAAGGGCCCTTCAATGAGCAGTTCTTC. Its translation is CASSQGPFNEQFF.

In its sample, this clonotype was seen many times. This chain uses TRBV5-1 with TRBJ1-1; tentative D call: TRBD1 (5 bases). Germline-derived CDR1 and CDR2 are SGHRS and YFSETQ. Trimming cost V 1 base and J 0 bases, with 10 bases left between them. This CDR3 is 15 amino acids long. CDR3 DNA: TGCGCCAGCAGCTTGTCGGCAGGGATGAACACTGAAGCTTTCTTT. It translates to CASSLSAGMNTEAFF.

This clonotype was detected ten times or more. The rearrangement joins TRBV6-1 to TRBJ1-1; D is undetermined. This CDR3 comprises 14 residues. Germline V gives CDR1 MNHNS, CDR2 SASEGT. V was pared by 1 base and J by 5 bases, with 11 bases between. The CDR3 DNA reads as TGTGCCAGCAGTGAAGGGGGTGCCGGGACTGAAGCTTTCTTT. Its protein product is CASSEGGAGTEAFF.

This clonotype was observed at least ten times. The rearrangement links TRBV12-3 or TRBV12-4 to TRBJ2-7; 10 bases fit TRBD1. The CDR3 is 14 amino acids. J gave up 3 bases and V 3 bases, and 2 bases lay outside the gene matches. The CDR3 DNA is TGTGCCAGCAGTTTCCGGGACAGGGGCTACGAGCAGTACTTC. The encoded protein is CASSFRDRGYEQYF.

This clonotype was observed many times. The junction departs from germline at one end; a sequencing error may be responsible. The chain joins TRBV5-1 to TRBJ2-7; D possibly corresponds to TRBD1 (6 bases). Germline loops: CDR1 SGHRS, CDR2 YFSETQ. The CDR3 contains 14 residues. This CDR3 reads CASSLDSFSYEQYF. DNA of the CDR3: TGCGCAAGCAGCTTGGACAGTTTCTCCTACGAGCAGTACTTC.

This clonotype appeared many times. The V and J genes are TRBV7-8 and TRBJ2-5, with D tentatively TRBD1 (7 bases). The germline V gene has CDR1 SGHVS and CDR2 FQNEAQ. V shed 8 bases and J shed 5 bases, with 24 bases lying between them. This CDR3 region has 16 residues. The CDR3 reads CASSPEGRGVGETQYF. CDR3 coding DNA: TGTGCCAGCTCCCCCGAGGGCAGGGGGGTCGGGGAGACCCAGTACTTC.

There are many counts of this clonotype. The chain combines TRBV20-1 with TRBJ1-1; D uncertain. This CDR3 spans 13 amino acids. V shed 0 bases and J shed 0 bases, with 5 bases lying between them. Germline values: CDR1 DFQATT, CDR2 SNEGSKA (reference sequence). The CDR3 DNA is TGCAGTGCTAGAGAAGGAATGAACACTGAAGCTTTCTTT. This encodes CSAREGMNTEAFF.

V and J are TRBV20-1 and TRBJ2-1, with 12 bases aligning to TRBD2. Germline loops: CDR1 DFQATT, CDR2 SNEGSKA (reference sequence). The CDR3 is made up of 15 amino acids. DNA for the CDR3: TGCAGGTTTCTTGAGACTAGCGGGAGCTCCGAAATGGGGTTCTTC. It yields the protein CRFLETSGSSEMGFF.

This clonotype has ten or more counts. As DNA, the CDR3 is TGTGCCAGCAGCCGAGCCCCAGGGGGCCCATCATACGAGCAGTACTTC. Translation gives CASSRAPGGPSYEQYF. The gene calls are TRBV5-6 and TRBJ2-7; 8 bases are a match to TRBD1. J gave up 4 bases and V 4 bases, and 13 bases lay outside the gene matches. This CDR3 has 16 amino acids. Germline loops: CDR1 SGHDT, CDR2 YYEEEE.

The sample holds many counts of this clonotype. The chain recombines TRBV7-2 with TRBJ1-2; TRBD1 matches 7 bases. CDR1 SGHTA and CDR2 FQGNSA come from the germline V gene. CDR3 length: 17 residues. V was pared by 0 bases and J by 5 bases, with 12 bases of the junction left unmatched. The CDR3 here is CASSLAPGRQGVYGYTF. CDR3 DNA: TGTGCCAGCAGCTTAGCCCCGGGACGCCAGGGGGTATATGGCTACACCTTC.

This clonotype was observed a few times. J is TRBJ2-3 and V is TRBV2; TRBD2 aligns across 8 bases. This CDR3 contains 16 residues. The germline gives CDR1 SNHLY, CDR2 FYNNEI. The junction had 9 bases not matched to a gene; V was cut back by 5 bases and J by 2 bases. For the CDR3, the DNA is TGTGCCAGCAGTACCCGGGGGGGGGTCTTCACAGATACGCAGTATTTT. Residues: CASSTRGGVFTDTQYF. Together with reference TRBV2 and TRBJ2-3, the CDR3 gives the full variable domain: EPEVTQTPSHQVTQMGQEVILRCVPISNHLYFYWYRQILGQKVEFLVSFYNNEISEKSEIFDDQFSVERPDGSNFTLKIRSTKLEDSAMYFCASSTRGGVFTDTQYFGPGTRLTVL.